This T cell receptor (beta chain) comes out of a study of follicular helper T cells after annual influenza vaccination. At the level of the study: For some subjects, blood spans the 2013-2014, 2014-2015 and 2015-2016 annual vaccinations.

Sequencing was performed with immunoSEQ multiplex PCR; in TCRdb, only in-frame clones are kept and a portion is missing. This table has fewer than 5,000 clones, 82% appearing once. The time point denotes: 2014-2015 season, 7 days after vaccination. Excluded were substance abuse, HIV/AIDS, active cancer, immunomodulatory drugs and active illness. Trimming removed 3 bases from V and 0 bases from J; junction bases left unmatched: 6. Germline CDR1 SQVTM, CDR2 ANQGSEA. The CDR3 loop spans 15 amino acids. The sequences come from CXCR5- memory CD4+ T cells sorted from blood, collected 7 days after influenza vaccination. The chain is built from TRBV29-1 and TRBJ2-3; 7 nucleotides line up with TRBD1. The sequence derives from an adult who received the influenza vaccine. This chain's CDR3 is CSVDRPGGSTDTQYF. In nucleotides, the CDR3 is TGCAGCGTTGATCGTCCAGGGGGAAGCACAGATACGCAGTATTTT.